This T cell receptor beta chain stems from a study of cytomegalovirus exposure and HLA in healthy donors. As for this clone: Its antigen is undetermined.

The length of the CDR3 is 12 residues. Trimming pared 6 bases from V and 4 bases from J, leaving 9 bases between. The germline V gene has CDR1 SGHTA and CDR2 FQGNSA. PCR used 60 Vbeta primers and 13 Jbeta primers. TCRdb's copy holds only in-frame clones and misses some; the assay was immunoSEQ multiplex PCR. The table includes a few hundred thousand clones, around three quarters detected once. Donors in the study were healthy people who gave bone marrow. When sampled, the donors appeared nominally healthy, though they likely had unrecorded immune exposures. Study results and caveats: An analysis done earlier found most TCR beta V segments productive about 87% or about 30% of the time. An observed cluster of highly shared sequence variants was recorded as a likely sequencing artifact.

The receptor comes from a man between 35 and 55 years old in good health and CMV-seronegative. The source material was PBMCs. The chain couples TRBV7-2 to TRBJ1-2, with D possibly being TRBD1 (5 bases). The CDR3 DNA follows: TGTGCCAGCAGTATAGACAGCTATGGCTACACCTTC. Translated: CASSIDSYGYTF.